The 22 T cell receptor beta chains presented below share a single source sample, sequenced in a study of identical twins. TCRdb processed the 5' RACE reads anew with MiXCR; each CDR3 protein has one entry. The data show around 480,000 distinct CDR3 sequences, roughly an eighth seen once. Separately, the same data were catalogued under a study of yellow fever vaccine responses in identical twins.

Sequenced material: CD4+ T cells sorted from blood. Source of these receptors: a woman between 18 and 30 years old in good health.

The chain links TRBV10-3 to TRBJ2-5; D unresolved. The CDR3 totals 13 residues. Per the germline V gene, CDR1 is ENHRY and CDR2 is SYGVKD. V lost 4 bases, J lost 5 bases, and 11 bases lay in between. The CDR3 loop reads CAISASGGETQYF. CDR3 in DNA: TGTGCCATCAGTGCCTCGGGTGGGGAGACCCAGTACTTC.

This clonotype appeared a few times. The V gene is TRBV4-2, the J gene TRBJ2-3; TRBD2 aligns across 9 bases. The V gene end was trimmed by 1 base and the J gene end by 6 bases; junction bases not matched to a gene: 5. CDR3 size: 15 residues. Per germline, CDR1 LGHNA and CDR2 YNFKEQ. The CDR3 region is CASSQGGGAEDTQYF. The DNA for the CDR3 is TGTGCCAGCAGCCAAGGCGGGGGGGCAGAGGATACGCAGTATTTT.

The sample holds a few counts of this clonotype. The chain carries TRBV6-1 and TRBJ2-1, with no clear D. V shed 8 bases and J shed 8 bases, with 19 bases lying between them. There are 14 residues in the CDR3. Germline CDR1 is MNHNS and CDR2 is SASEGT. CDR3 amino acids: CASGLGNIFDEQFF. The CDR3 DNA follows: TGTGCCAGCGGTCTGGGGAACATATTCGATGAGCAGTTCTTC.

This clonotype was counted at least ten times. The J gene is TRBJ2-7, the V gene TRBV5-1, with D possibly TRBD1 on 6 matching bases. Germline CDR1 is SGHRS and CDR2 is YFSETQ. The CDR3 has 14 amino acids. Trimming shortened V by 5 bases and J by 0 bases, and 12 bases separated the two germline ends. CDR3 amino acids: CASRRDTGSYEQYF. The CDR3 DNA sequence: TGCGCCAGCAGACGGGACACCGGCTCCTACGAGCAGTACTTC.

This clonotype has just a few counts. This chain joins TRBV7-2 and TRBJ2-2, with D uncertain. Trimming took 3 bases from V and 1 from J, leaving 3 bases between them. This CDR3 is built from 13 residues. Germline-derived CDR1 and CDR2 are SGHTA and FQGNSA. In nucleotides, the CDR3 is TGTGCCAGCAGCTTCCTGAACACCGGGGAGCTGTTTTTT. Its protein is CASSFLNTGELFF. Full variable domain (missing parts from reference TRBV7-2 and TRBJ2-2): GAGVSQSPSNKVTEKGKDVELRCDPISGHTALYWYRQSLGQGLEFLIYFQGNSAPDKSGLPSDRFSAERTGGSVSTLTIQRTQQEDSAVYLCASSFLNTGELFFGEGSRLTVL.

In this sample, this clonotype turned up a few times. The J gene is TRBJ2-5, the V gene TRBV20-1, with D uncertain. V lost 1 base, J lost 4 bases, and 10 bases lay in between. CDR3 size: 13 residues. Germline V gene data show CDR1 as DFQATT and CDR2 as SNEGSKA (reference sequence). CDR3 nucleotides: TGCAGTGCTAGAGTTGAGGTTTTAGAGACCCAGTACTTC. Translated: CSARVEVLETQYF.

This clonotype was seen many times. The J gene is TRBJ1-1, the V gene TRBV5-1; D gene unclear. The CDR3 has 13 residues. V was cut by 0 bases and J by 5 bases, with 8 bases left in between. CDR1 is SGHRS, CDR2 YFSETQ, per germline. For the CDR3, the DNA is TGCGCCAGCAGCTTGGACGGCAGAACTGAAGCTTTCTTT. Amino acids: CASSLDGRTEAFF.

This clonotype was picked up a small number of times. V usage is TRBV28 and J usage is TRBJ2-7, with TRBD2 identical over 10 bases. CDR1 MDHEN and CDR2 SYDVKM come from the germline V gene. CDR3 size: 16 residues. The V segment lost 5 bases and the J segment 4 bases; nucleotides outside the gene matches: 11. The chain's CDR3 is CASSPSGLADLYEQYF. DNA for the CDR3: TGTGCCAGCAGTCCCTCCGGACTAGCGGATCTATACGAGCAGTACTTC. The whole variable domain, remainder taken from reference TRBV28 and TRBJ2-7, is DVKVTQSSRYLVKRTGEKVFLECVQDMDHENMFWYRQDPGLGLRLIYFSYDVKMKEKGDIPEGYSVSREKKERFSLILESASTNQTSMYLCASSPSGLADLYEQYFGPGTRLTVT.

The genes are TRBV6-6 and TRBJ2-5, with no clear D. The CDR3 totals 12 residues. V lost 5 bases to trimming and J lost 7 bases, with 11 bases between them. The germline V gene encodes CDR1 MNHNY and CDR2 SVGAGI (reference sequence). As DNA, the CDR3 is TGTGCCAGCAGTGGGGATAGGAGGACCCAGTACTTC. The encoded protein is CASSGDRRTQYF.

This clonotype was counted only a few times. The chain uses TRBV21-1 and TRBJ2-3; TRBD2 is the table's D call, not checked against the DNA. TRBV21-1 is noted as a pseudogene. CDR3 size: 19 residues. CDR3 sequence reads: CASSKPFVREGNATDTQYF. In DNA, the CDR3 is TGTGCCAGCAGCAAACCATTTGTGCGGGAGGGGAACGCCACAGATACGCAGTATTTT.

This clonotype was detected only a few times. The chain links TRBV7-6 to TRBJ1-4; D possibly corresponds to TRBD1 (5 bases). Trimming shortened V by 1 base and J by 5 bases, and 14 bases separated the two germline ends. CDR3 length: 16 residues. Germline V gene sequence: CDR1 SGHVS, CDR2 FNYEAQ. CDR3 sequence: CASSLGSTVQNEKLFF. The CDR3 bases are TGTGCCAGCAGCTTAGGGTCGACAGTTCAGAATGAAAAACTGTTTTTT.

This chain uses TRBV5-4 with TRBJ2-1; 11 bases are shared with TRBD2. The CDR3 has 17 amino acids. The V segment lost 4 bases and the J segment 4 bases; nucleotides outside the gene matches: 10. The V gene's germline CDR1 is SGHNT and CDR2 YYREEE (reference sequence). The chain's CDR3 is CASSNNPGLAEYNEQFF. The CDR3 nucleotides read TGTGCCAGCAGCAACAACCCGGGACTAGCGGAATACAATGAGCAGTTCTTC.

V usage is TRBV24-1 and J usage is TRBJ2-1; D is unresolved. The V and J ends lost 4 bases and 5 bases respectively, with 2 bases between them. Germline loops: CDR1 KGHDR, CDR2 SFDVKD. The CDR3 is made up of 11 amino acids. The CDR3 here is CATSDHNEQFF. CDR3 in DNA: TGTGCCACCAGTGACCACAATGAGCAGTTCTTC.

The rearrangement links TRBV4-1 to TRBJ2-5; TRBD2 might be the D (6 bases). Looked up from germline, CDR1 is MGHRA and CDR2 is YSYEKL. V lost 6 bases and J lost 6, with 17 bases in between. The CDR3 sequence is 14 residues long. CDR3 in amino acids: CASSTQTGRQTQYF. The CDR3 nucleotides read TGCGCCAGCAGTACCCAGACGGGGAGGCAGACCCAGTACTTC.

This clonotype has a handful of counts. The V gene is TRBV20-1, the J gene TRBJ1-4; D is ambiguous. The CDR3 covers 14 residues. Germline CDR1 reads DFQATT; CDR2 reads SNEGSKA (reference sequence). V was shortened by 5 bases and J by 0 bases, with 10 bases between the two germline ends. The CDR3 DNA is TGCAGTGCTCCGATTTATGCAACTAATGAAAAACTGTTTTTT. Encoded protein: CSAPIYATNEKLFF.

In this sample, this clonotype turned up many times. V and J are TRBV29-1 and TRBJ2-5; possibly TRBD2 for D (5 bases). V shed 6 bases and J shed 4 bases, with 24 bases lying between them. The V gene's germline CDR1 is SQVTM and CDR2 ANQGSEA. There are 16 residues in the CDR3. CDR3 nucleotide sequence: TGCAGCGTCGCTCTTTTGGCGACATTTGGAGGAGAGACCCAGTACTTC. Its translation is CSVALLATFGGETQYF.

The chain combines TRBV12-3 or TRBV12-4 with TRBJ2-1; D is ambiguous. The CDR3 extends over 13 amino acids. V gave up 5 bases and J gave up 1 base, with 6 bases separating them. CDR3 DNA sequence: TGTGCCAGCAGTGCCGCGTCCTACAATGAGCAGTTCTTC. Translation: CASSAASYNEQFF.

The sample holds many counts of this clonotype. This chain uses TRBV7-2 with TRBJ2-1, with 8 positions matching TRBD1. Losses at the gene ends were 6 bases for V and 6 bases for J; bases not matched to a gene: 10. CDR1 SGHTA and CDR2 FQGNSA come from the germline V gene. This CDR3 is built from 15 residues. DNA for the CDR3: TGTGCCAGCAGTCAGGGGGCCGGGGGATTCAATGAGCAGTTCTTC. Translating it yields CASSQGAGGFNEQFF.

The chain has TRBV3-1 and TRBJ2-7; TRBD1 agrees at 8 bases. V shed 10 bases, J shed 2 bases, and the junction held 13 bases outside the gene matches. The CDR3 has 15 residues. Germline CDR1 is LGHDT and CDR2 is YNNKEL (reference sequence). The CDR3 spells CATSPPGQVPYEQYF. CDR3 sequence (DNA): TGTGCCACCTCCCCGCCGGGACAGGTTCCCTACGAGCAGTACTTC.

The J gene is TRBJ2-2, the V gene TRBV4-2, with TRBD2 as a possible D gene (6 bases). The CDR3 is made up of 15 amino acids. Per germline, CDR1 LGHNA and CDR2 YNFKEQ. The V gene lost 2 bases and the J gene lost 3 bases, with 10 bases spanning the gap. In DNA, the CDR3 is TGTGCCAGCAGCCAACTAGCGCTGGACACCGGGGAGCTGTTTTTT. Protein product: CASSQLALDTGELFF.

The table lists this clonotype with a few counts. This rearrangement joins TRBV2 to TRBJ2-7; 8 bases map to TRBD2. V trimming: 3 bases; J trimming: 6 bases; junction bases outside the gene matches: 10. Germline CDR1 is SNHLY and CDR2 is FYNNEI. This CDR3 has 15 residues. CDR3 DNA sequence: TGTGCCAGCAGTGACGAGTCAGCGGGGGCTGGCGAGCAGTACTTC. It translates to CASSDESAGAGEQYF.

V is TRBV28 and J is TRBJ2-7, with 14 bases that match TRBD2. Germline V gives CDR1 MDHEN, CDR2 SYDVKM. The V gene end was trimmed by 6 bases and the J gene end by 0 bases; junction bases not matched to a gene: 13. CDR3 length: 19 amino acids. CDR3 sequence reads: CASSPSTSGRASSSYEQYF. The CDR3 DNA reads TGTGCCAGCAGCCCCTCGACTAGCGGGAGGGCTTCGAGCTCCTACGAGCAGTACTTC.